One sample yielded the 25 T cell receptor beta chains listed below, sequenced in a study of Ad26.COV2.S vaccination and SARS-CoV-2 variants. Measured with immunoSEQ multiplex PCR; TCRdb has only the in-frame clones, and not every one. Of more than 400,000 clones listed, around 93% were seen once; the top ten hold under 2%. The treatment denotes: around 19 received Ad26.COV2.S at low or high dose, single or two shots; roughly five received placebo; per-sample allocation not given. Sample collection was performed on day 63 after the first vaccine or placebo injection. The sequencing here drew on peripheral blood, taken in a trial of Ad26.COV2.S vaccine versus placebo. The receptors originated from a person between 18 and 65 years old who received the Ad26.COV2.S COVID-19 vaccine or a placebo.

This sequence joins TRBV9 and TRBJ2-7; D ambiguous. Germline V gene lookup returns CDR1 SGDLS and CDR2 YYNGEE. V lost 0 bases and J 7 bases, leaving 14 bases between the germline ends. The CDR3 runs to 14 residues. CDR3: CASSVGVVGSEQYF. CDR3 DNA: TGTGCCAGCAGCGTAGGGGTAGTAGGTTCTGAGCAGTACTTC.

CDR3 residues: CASSPPLDRGRLHGYTF. In DNA form, the CDR3 reads TGTGCCAGCTCACCACCCTTGGACAGGGGGCGCTTGCATGGCTACACCTTC. The chain joins TRBV18 to TRBJ1-2, with 11 bases lining up with TRBD1. The CDR3 is 17 residues long. Germline V lookup: CDR1 KGHSH, CDR2 LQKENI. Unmatched junction bases numbered 9, after V lost 0 bases and J lost 6 bases.

The CDR3 here is CASSVDPRRGTQETQYF. DNA of the CDR3: TGTGCCAGCAGCGTAGACCCACGGCGGGGGACCCAAGAGACCCAGTACTTC. This chain uses TRBV9 with TRBJ2-5; 7 bases line up with TRBD2. The germline CDR1 and CDR2 sequences are SGDLS and YYNGEE. After removal of 0 bases from V and 1 base from J, the junction contained 9 bases not matched to a gene. This CDR3 region has 17 residues.

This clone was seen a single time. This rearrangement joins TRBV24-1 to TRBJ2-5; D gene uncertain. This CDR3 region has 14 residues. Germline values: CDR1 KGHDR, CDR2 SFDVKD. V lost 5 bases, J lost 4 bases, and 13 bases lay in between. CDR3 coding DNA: TGTGCCACCAGTGGAGTCAGTTCACGAGAGACCCAGTACTTC. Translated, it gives CATSGVSSRETQYF.

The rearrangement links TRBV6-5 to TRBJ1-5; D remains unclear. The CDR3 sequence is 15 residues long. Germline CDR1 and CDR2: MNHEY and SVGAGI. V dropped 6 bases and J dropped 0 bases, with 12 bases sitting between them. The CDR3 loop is CASRTQTYSNQPQHF. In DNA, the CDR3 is TGTGCCAGCAGAACACAGACTTATAGCAATCAGCCCCAGCATTTT.

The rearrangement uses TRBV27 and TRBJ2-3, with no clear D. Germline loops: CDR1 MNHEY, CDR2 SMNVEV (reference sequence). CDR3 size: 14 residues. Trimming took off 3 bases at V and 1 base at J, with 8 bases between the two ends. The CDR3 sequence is CASSLGWGTDTQYF. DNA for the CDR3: TGTGCCAGCAGTTTGGGCTGGGGCACAGATACGCAGTATTTT.

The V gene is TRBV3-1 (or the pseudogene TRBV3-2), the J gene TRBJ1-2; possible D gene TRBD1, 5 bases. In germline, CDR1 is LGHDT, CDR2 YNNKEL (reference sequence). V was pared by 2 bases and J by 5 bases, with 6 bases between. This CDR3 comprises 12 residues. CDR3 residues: CASSQRQYGYTF. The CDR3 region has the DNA TGTGCCAGCAGCCAACGACAGTATGGCTACACCTTC.

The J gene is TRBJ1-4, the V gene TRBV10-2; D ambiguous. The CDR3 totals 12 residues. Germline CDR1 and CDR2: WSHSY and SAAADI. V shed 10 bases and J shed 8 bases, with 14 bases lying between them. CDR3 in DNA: TGCGCCAAGTCGGGCCTTAGGGAAAAACTGTTTTTT. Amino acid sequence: CAKSGLREKLFF.

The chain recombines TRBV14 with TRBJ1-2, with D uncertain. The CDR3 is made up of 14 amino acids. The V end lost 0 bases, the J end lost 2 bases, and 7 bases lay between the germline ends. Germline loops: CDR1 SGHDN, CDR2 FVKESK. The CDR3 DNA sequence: TGTGCCAGCAGCCAAGACAGTGCCAACTATGGCTACACCTTC. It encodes CASSQDSANYGYTF.

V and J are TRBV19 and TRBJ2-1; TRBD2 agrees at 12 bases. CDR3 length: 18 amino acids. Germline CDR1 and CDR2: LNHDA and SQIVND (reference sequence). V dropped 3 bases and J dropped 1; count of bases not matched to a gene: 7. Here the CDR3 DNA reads TGTGCCAGTAGTATCCTAGCGGGGGGGGTGATATCCTACAATGAGCAGTTCTTC. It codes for CASSILAGGVISYNEQFF. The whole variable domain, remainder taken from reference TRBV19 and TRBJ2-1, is DGGITQSPKYLFRKEGQNVTLSCEQNLNHDAMYWYRQDPGQGLRLIYYSQIVNDFQKGDIAEGYSVSREKKESFPLTVTSAQKNPTAFYLCASSILAGGVISYNEQFFGPGTRLTVL.

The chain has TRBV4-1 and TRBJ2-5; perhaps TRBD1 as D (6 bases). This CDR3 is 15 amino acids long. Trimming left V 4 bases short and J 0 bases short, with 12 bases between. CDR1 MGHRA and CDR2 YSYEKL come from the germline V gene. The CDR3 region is CASSPVGTNQETQYF. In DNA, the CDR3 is TGCGCCAGCAGCCCTGTCGGGACAAACCAAGAGACCCAGTACTTC.

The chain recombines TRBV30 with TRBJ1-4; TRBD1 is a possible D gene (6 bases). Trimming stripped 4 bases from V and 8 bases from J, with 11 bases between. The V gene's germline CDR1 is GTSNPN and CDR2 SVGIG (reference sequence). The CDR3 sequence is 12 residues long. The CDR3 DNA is TGTGCCTGGACCCCGGGGGGCGAAAAACTGTTTTTT. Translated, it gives CAWTPGGEKLFF.

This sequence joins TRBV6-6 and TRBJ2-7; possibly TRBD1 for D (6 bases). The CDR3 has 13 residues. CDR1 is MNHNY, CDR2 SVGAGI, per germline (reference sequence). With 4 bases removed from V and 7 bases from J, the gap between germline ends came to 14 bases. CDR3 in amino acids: CASSWTDLKEQYF. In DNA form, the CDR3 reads TGTGCCAGCAGTTGGACAGACCTTAAGGAGCAGTACTTC.

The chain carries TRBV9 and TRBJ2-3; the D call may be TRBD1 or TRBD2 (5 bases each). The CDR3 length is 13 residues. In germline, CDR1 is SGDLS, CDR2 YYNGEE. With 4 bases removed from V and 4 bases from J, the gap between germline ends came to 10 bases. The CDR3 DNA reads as TGTGCCAGCAGCCCAGGGACGGCAGATACGCAGTATTTT. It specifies CASSPGTADTQYF.

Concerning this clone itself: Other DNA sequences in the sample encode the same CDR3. The CDR3 bases are TGTGCCATCAGTGAGTCTGAGGACAGATTCCCCAATCAGCCCCAGCATTTT. This encodes CAISESEDRFPNQPQHF. V usage is TRBV10-3 and J usage is TRBJ1-5, with a weak D call TRBD1 (6 bases). V gave up 0 bases and J gave up 3 bases, with 15 bases separating them. Germline CDR1 ENHRY, CDR2 SYGVKD. The CDR3 is 17 residues long.

The CDR3, as DNA: TGTGCCAGCAGCTTGGGTCCAGGGGACCACTATGGCTACACCTTC. Protein product: CASSLGPGDHYGYTF. The J gene is TRBJ1-2, the V gene TRBV5-4, with D tentatively TRBD1 (6 bases). The germline V gene encodes CDR1 SGHNT and CDR2 YYREEE (reference sequence). Trimming removed 0 bases from V and 3 bases from J, with 12 bases in between. The CDR3 runs to 15 residues.

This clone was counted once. The chain's CDR3 is CASSPREIQETQYF. The CDR3 bases are TGTGCCAGCAGCCCACGGGAGATCCAAGAGACCCAGTACTTC. The chain uses TRBV7-9 and TRBJ2-5; tentatively, D is TRBD2 (6 bases). The CDR3 contains 14 residues. Per germline, CDR1 SEHNR and CDR2 FQNEAQ (reference sequence). V dropped 5 bases and J dropped 1 base, with 11 bases sitting between them. Based on the CDR3 plus reference TRBV7-9 and TRBJ2-5, the full variable domain is DTGVSQNPRHKITKRGQNVTFRCDPISEHNRLYWYRQTLGQGPEFLTYFQNEAQLEKSRLLSDRFSAERPKGSFSTLEIQRTEQGDSAMYLCASSPREIQETQYFGPGTRLLVL.

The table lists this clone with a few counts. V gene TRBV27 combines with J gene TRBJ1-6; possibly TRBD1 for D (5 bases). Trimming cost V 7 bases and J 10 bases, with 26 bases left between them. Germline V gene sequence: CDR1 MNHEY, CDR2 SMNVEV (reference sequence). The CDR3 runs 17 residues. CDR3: CASNLKGRGPRTSPLHF. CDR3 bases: TGTGCCAGCAACCTTAAGGGGAGGGGACCCCGGACGTCACCCCTCCACTTT.

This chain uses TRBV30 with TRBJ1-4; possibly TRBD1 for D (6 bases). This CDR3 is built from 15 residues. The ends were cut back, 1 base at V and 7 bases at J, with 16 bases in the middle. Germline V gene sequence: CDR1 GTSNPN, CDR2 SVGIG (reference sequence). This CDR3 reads CAWSAPGGAGEKLFF. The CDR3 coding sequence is TGTGCCTGGAGTGCCCCGGGGGGGGCGGGTGAAAAACTGTTTTTT.

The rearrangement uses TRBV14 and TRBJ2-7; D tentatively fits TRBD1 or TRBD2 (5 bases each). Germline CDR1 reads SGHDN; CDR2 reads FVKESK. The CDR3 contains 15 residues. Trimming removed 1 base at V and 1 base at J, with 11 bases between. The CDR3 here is CASSQVRGVSYEQYF. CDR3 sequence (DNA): TGTGCCAGCAGCCAAGTAAGAGGGGTATCCTACGAGCAGTACTTC.

CDR3 sequence reads: CASKQGSWGIPTLHF. DNA of the CDR3: TGTGCCAGCAAACAGGGTTCCTGGGGCATTCCTACCCTCCACTTT. This chain connects TRBV6-5 to TRBJ1-6, with D tentatively TRBD1 (6 bases). Trimming stripped 7 bases from V and 14 bases from J, with 24 bases between. The CDR3 has 15 amino acids. The germline V gene has CDR1 MNHEY and CDR2 SVGAGI.

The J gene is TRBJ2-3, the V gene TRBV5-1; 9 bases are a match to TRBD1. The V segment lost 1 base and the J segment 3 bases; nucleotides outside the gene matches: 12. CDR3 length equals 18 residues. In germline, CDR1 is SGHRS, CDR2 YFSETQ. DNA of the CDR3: TGCGCCAGCAGCTTGAACCCAACCGGGACAGGGCAGACAGATACGCAGTATTTT. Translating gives CASSLNPTGTGQTDTQYF. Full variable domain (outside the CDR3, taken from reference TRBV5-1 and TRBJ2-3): KAGVTQTPRYLIKTRGQQVTLSCSPISGHRSVSWYQQTPGQGLQFLFEYFSETQRNKGNFPGRFSGRQFSNSRSEMNVSTLELGDSALYLCASSLNPTGTGQTDTQYFGPGTRLTVL.

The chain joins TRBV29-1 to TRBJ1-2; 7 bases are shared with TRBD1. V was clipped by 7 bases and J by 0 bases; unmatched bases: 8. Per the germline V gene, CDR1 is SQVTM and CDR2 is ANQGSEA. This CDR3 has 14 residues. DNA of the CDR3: TGCAGCGGCTTGACAGGGAATACTAACTATGGCTACACCTTC. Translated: CSGLTGNTNYGYTF.

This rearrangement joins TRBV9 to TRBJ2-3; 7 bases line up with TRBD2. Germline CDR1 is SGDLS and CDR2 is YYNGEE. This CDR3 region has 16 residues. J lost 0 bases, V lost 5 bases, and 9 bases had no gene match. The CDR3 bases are TGTGCCAGCAGGTCGGGGCTAGCGGAGAGCACAGATACGCAGTATTTT. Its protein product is CASRSGLAESTDTQYF.

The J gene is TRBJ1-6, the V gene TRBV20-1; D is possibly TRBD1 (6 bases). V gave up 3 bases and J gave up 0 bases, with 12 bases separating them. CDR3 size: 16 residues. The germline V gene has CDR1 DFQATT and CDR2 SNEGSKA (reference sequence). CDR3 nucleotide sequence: TGCAGTGCTAGTGAGGGGACAAGCTCCTATAATTCACCCCTCCACTTT. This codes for CSASEGTSSYNSPLHF.